The clone carrying this T cell receptor beta chain has just one count. Its target is unknown. The length of the CDR3 is 12 residues. Trimming pared 5 bases from V and 4 bases from J, leaving 6 bases between. Germline V CDR1 and CDR2: SGHNT, YENEEA. This sample is part of a study of T cell responses to AZD1222 COVID-19 vaccine. Findings and caveats of the study: Samples come after the peak T cell response, not at day 14. Across spike, vaccine-associated CD4 TCRs were found, dominant at 160-218 and 743-854. White British people made up most donors, females outnumbered males, and clonal diversity was possibly underestimated.

It was second doses at about 4 or about 12 weeks that were pooled. The method was immunoSEQ multiplex PCR; TCRdb's version includes in-frame clones alone and lacks a portion of them. This sample has roughly 180,000 clones, with approximately 94% found just once. The receptor comes from an adult who received the AZD1222 COVID-19 vaccine. This chain connects TRBV11-3 to TRBJ2-1; no clear D. The sample was peripheral blood, taken 28 days after the second AZD1222 dose. In DNA form, the CDR3 reads TGTGCCAGCAGCGAAGGATACAATGAGCAGTTCTTC. Its protein is CASSEGYNEQFF.